The 5 T cell receptor beta chains reported below all come from one sample, sequenced in a study of T cell responses to AZD1222 COVID-19 vaccine. Using immunoSEQ multiplex PCR, the repertoire was profiled, and TCRdb retains in-frame clones only, with some absent. The data contain some 110,000 clones, around nine tenths of them singletons. The sequences come from peripheral blood, collected 28 days after the second dose of the MenACWY control vaccine. Receptors were obtained from an adult who received the MenACWY meningococcal vaccine as a control.

The V call is TRBV11-2, the J call TRBJ1-2; TRBD1 matches at 7 bases. The germline V gene has CDR1 SGHAT and CDR2 FQNNGV. CDR3 length equals 15 residues. V lost 5 bases, J lost 9 bases, and 15 bases stayed unmatched. The CDR3 reads CASSNPGQSRQSYTF. The CDR3 DNA reads TGTGCCAGCAGCAACCCGGGACAGTCCCGTCAGAGCTACACCTTC. The full variable domain, with the rest looked up from reference TRBV11-2 and TRBJ1-2, is EAGVAQSPRYKIIEKRQSVAFWCNPISGHATLYWYQQILGQGPKLLIQFQNNGVVDDSQLPKDRFSAERLKGVDSTLKIQPAKLEDSAVYLCASSNPGQSRQSYTFGSGTRLTVV.

J is TRBJ1-3 and V is TRBV5-6; no clear D gene. V lost 2 bases, J lost 0 bases, and 9 bases lay in between. There are 15 residues in the CDR3. Germline V lookup: CDR1 SGHDT, CDR2 YYEEEE. DNA of the CDR3: TGTGCCAGCAGCTTTGGCAGGAACTCTGGAAACACCATATATTTT. This codes for CASSFGRNSGNTIYF.

Worth noting for this clone: One end of the junction is discordant with germline, which a read error may explain. J is TRBJ1-2 and V is TRBV6-2 or TRBV6-3; D possibly corresponds to TRBD1 (6 bases). Per the germline V gene, CDR1 is MNHEY and CDR2 is SVGEGT. This CDR3 is built from 17 residues. The CDR3, as DNA: TGTGCCAGCAGTTACTCGATTTTGAGGAATGGGGGCTATGACTACACCTTC. This codes for CASSYSILRNGGYDYTF.

This clone appeared once. The V call is TRBV28, the J call TRBJ1-2; 7 bases match TRBD1. Germline V gene sequence: CDR1 MDHEN, CDR2 SYDVKM. The CDR3 loop spans 14 amino acids. V lost 5 bases to trimming and J lost 6 bases; unmatched junction nucleotides: 9. CDR3 coding DNA: TGTGCCAGCAGTAGAACAGGGGTGAGTGATGGCTACACCTTC. Translating gives CASSRTGVSDGYTF.

The chain uses TRBV6-5 and TRBJ1-5; 7 bases line up with TRBD1. CDR1 and CDR2 from the germline V gene are MNHEY and SVGAGI. The V and J ends lost 6 bases and 10 bases, in that order; junction bases with no gene match: 15. This CDR3 is built from 15 residues. The CDR3 loop reads CASSARDSSLSPQHF. The CDR3, as DNA: TGTGCCAGCAGCGCCAGGGACAGTAGTTTATCCCCCCAGCATTTT.